What follows are 14 T cell receptor beta chains derived from one specimen sequenced in a study of T cells after yellow fever vaccination. TCRdb re-called the 5' RACE reads with MiXCR, one entry per CDR3 protein. The table has some 73,000 distinct CDR3 sequences, around 7.7% seen once. The input for sequencing was CD8+ T cells sorted from PBMCs, taken on the day of the yellow fever booster vaccination. Source of these receptors: a young man who received the YFV17D yellow fever vaccine.

The chain couples TRBV6-2 or TRBV6-3 to TRBJ1-1; D is ambiguous. Trimming took 6 bases from V and 3 from J, leaving 8 bases between them. The CDR3 contains 12 residues. Germline CDR1 is MNHEY and CDR2 is SVGEGT. This CDR3 is CASSPQDTEAFF. For the CDR3, the DNA is TGTGCCAGCAGCCCCCAGGACACTGAAGCTTTCTTT.

This clonotype was counted at least ten times. This sequence joins TRBV27 and TRBJ1-2; D gene ambiguous. This CDR3 has 14 residues. Germline V gene data show CDR1 as MNHEY and CDR2 as SMNVEV (reference sequence). V lost 0 bases and J 8 bases, leaving 13 bases between the germline ends. CDR3 residues: CASSLSNGIGGYTF. CDR3 DNA: TGTGCCAGCAGTTTATCGAACGGTATTGGGGGCTACACCTTC.

This clonotype was seen only a few times. The gene calls are TRBV20-1 and TRBJ2-2; no clear D gene. CDR3 size: 15 residues. Between the trimmed V and J ends, which lost 3 bases and 0 bases, there was a span of 11 bases. From germline, CDR1 is DFQATT and CDR2 SNEGSKA (reference sequence). The CDR3 region has the DNA TGCAGTGCTAGCCTCTCCGCCCCGAACACCGGGGAGCTGTTTTTT. Residues: CSASLSAPNTGELFF.

This chain links TRBV20-1 with TRBJ2-3, with 8 bases matching TRBD2. Germline values: CDR1 DFQATT, CDR2 SNEGSKA (reference sequence). Germline trimming cut 5 bases from V and 8 bases from J; bases unmatched to any gene: 6. This CDR3 spans 12 amino acids. The CDR3 nucleotides are TGCAGTGCTGACAGCGGGAGCGGTACGCAGTATTTT. It translates to CSADSGSGTQYF.

This clonotype showed up many times. The rearrangement joins TRBV4-1 to TRBJ2-1; 12 positions match TRBD2. After removal of 5 bases from V and 9 bases from J, the junction contained 8 bases not matched to a gene. There are 15 residues in the CDR3. In germline, CDR1 is MGHRA, CDR2 YSYEKL. CDR3 in DNA: TGCGCCAGCAGCGGGGGACTAGCGGGCCCGGTTGAGCAGTTCTTC. Translated, it gives CASSGGLAGPVEQFF.

As to this clonotype: The junction and the germline gene differ at one end; a read error may be behind it. The gene calls are TRBV29-1 and TRBJ2-7; D ambiguous. The germline V gene encodes CDR1 SQVTM and CDR2 ANQGSEA. The CDR3 loop spans 12 amino acids. CDR3 DNA: TGCAGCGTTGTCGAGAGCTCCTACGATCAGTACTTC. Translated: CSVVESSYDQYF.

This chain joins TRBV7-2 and TRBJ2-2, with D uncertain. Deletions cut 5 bases from V and 2 bases from J, with 15 bases between. The CDR3 is 16 amino acids. Germline V gives CDR1 SGHTA, CDR2 FQGNSA. The CDR3 DNA reads as TGTGCCAGCAGCCCCTTCCCCTCCCCCAACACCGGGGAGCTGTTTTTT. It yields the protein CASSPFPSPNTGELFF.

The sample holds a few counts of this clonotype. J is TRBJ2-1 and V is TRBV27; 13 bases are shared with TRBD2. Per the germline V gene, CDR1 is MNHEY and CDR2 is SMNVEV (reference sequence). J gave up 8 bases and V 6 bases, and 7 bases lay outside the gene matches. The CDR3 consists of 15 residues. The CDR3 reads CASSQLAGGPDEQFF. In DNA, the CDR3 is TGTGCCAGCAGCCAACTAGCGGGAGGGCCCGATGAGCAGTTCTTC.

The rearrangement joins TRBV6-1 to TRBJ2-2; 8 bases agree with TRBD2. V trimming: 7 bases; J trimming: 5 bases; junction bases outside the gene matches: 12. Germline loops: CDR1 MNHNS, CDR2 SASEGT. The CDR3 is 16 residues long. In DNA, the CDR3 is TGTGCCAGCACCTTCGGACTAGCTGACCCTACCGGGGAGCTGTTTTTT. Its translation is CASTFGLADPTGELFF.

This chain joins TRBV5-1 and TRBJ2-7; 8 positions match TRBD2. The V gene end was trimmed by 4 bases and the J gene end by 4 bases; junction bases not matched to a gene: 10. The CDR3 spans 15 residues. Germline loops: CDR1 SGHRS, CDR2 YFSETQ. CDR3 coding DNA: TGCGCCAGCAGCCCAGCCCTCACTAGCGGTTACGAGCAGTACTTC. Protein sequence: CASSPALTSGYEQYF.

In its sample, this clonotype was seen a few times. The rearrangement uses TRBV6-5 and TRBJ2-5, with D possibly TRBD1 on 6 matching bases. Per the germline V gene, CDR1 is MNHEY and CDR2 is SVGAGI. This CDR3 is built from 14 residues. Deletions cut 2 bases from V and 5 bases from J, with 12 bases between. In DNA form, the CDR3 reads TGTGCCAGCAGTTACGCAGGGGCAGGGGAGACCCAGTACTTC. It yields the protein CASSYAGAGETQYF.

This clonotype was recorded at least ten times. This chain joins TRBV25-1 and TRBJ2-6; D is unclear. Trimming removed 3 bases from V and 0 bases from J, with 9 bases in between. The length of the CDR3 is 16 residues. CDR1 is MGHDK and CDR2 is SYGVNS in the germline V gene. CDR3: CASSDTYFSGANVLTF. In DNA form, the CDR3 reads TGTGCCAGCAGTGATACTTATTTCTCTGGGGCCAACGTCCTGACTTTC.

This clonotype ranks as medium-sized (0.01 to 0.1%). The chain uses TRBV6-1 and TRBJ1-5; tentatively, D is TRBD1 (5 bases). V lost 6 bases, J lost 2 bases, and 11 bases lay in between. Per germline, CDR1 MNHNS and CDR2 SASEGT. The CDR3 covers 14 residues. In nucleotides, the CDR3 is TGTGCCAGCAGGGACGGAGGGGGCAATCAGCCCCAGCATTTT. Protein sequence: CASRDGGGNQPQHF.

In the case of this clonotype: One end of the junction fails to match germline, which may point to a read error. The rearrangement uses TRBV20-1 and TRBJ2-7; 10 nucleotides align to TRBD2. The germline V gene has CDR1 DFQATT and CDR2 SNEGSKA (reference sequence). The CDR3 covers 15 residues. CDR3 DNA sequence: TGCACTGCTAGACCCCTAGCGGGAGATGGGTACGAGCAGTACTTC. Protein: CTARPLAGDGYEQYF.